One and the same sample provided the 6 T cell receptor beta chains below, sequenced in a study of blood T cell repertoires in COVID-19. Measured with immunoSEQ multiplex PCR; TCRdb has only the in-frame clones, and not every one. The data show about 190,000 clones, about 83% seen once. What was sequenced was PBMCs or T cells enriched from blood (not recorded which). Receptors originate from a man in his forties with acute COVID-19.

V gene TRBV5-4 combines with J gene TRBJ2-2; TRBD2 aligns across 8 bases. Germline V gives CDR1 SGHNT, CDR2 YYREEE (reference sequence). V trimming: 2 bases; J trimming: 5 bases; junction bases outside the gene matches: 17. CDR3 size: 19 residues. The CDR3 spells CASSFGGGGAGARTGELFF. CDR3 in DNA: TGTGCCAGCAGCTTCGGTGGGGGGGGAGCGGGAGCGAGAACCGGGGAGCTGTTTTTT.

The sample holds a few counts of this clone. V usage is TRBV2 and J usage is TRBJ1-5; D is unclear. V dropped 2 bases and J dropped 2 bases, with 7 bases sitting between them. There are 14 residues in the CDR3. CDR1 SNHLY and CDR2 FYNNEI come from the germline V gene. CDR3 in amino acids: CASSESQGNQPQHF. The CDR3 nucleotides are TGTGCCAGCAGTGAATCGCAGGGCAATCAGCCCCAGCATTTT.

The chain uses TRBV3-1 (or the pseudogene TRBV3-2) and TRBJ1-5, with a tentative D call TRBD1 (6 bases). With 4 bases removed from V and 6 bases from J, the gap between germline ends came to 7 bases. CDR1 and CDR2 from the germline V gene are LGHDT and YNNKEL (reference sequence). The CDR3 has 12 residues. The CDR3 reads CASSLQGQPQHF. DNA of the CDR3: TGTGCCAGCAGCCTACAGGGTCAGCCCCAGCATTTT.

The genes are TRBV2 and TRBJ1-5, with D tentatively TRBD1 (6 bases). Trimming took off 6 bases at V and 6 bases at J, with 15 bases between the two ends. The CDR3 is 14 residues long. Looked up from germline, CDR1 is SNHLY and CDR2 is FYNNEI. CDR3: CASRSQGGRQPQHF. In nucleotides, the CDR3 is TGTGCCAGCAGGTCACAGGGCGGCCGTCAGCCCCAGCATTTT. Using reference TRBV2 and TRBJ1-5 for the parts outside the CDR3, the full variable domain is EPEVTQTPSHQVTQMGQEVILRCVPISNHLYFYWYRQILGQKVEFLVSFYNNEISEKSEIFDDQFSVERPDGSNFTLKIRSTKLEDSAMYFCASRSQGGRQPQHFGDGTRLSIL.

The V gene is TRBV10-3, the J gene TRBJ2-7; 8 bases align to TRBD1. From germline, CDR1 is ENHRY and CDR2 SYGVKD. There are 14 residues in the CDR3. Trimming removed 6 bases from V and 1 base from J; junction bases left unmatched: 5. The CDR3 here is CAIRRQGTSYEQYF. The DNA of the CDR3 is TGTGCCATCAGGAGACAGGGGACTTCCTACGAGCAGTACTTC.

The chain is built from TRBV7-8 and TRBJ2-7; D is possibly TRBD1 (5 bases). V was trimmed by 1 base and J by 4 bases, leaving 11 bases between them. This CDR3 is built from 14 residues. Germline CDR1 SGHVS, CDR2 FQNEAQ. Here the CDR3 reads CASSLGTGPYEQYF. The CDR3 nucleotides read TGTGCCAGCAGCTTAGGTACAGGCCCTTACGAGCAGTACTTC.